This T cell receptor beta chain is from a study of T cell repertoires in cytomegalovirus infection. Study-wide context: Carrying CMV and the relevant HLA type showed in public TCR beta signatures.

TCRdb called the reads again in MiXCR, with one record for every CDR3 protein. This table holds a few hundred thousand distinct CDR3 sequences, under 20% found once. In its sample, this clonotype was seen a few times. Antigen: not known. Whole-study results and caveats: Individuals carrying CMV plus the relevant HLA were identified by cumulative frequency of public TCR beta families. The response measured ex vivo was dominated by TCR beta clonotypes (HLA-C-restricted and CMV-specific).

The specimen sequenced was PBMCs. This receptor was identified in a human donor in good health (CMV status not recorded). Some clones in this sample may be carry-over from other donors' samples.

CDR3 nucleotide sequence: TGTGCCATCGGGGGACAGGGTACGTTCTCTGGAAACACCATATATTTT. It is translated as CAIGGQGTFSGNTIYF. The rearrangement joins TRBV10-3 to TRBJ1-3, with 9 bases lining up with TRBD1. Germline values: CDR1 ENHRY, CDR2 SYGVKD. The CDR3 extends over 16 amino acids. The V segment lost 8 bases and the J segment 0 bases; nucleotides outside the gene matches: 8.